This TCR beta chain is drawn from a study of TIL therapy for anti-PD-1-resistant metastatic lung cancer. Whole-study context: Tumors had a median PD-L1 proportion score of about 6%. Tumors carried a median roughly 1.5 non-synonymous mutations per megabase.

The immunoSEQ assay was v3. The protocol was immunoSEQ multiplex PCR, while the TCRdb copy is restricted to in-frame clones and leaves out a portion. Among roughly 46,000 clones, 65% to 90% were seen once, and the ten largest hold around 5%. The time point denotes: pre-treatment sample, taken before nivolumab and TIL therapy. Adults with stage 4 NSCLC were enrolled in a phase I trial. The receptor comes from a person aged 25-85 years with non-small cell lung cancer. Sample: blood, taken at baseline.

CDR3 loop: CASSPTSGRGGETQYF. CDR3 in DNA: TGTGCCAGCAGCCCGACTAGCGGGAGAGGGGGGGAGACCCAGTACTTC. The V call is TRBV7-2, the J call TRBJ2-5; 12 nucleotides line up with TRBD2. The length of the CDR3 is 16 residues. After removal of 5 bases from V and 5 bases from J, the junction contained 9 bases not matched to a gene. Germline CDR1 and CDR2: SGHTA and FQGNSA.